These 9 T cell receptor beta chains were sequenced from one sample in a study of quantifying T cell responses using KT2 cells. Study information: Reverse transcription used primers in the TCR alpha and beta constant regions.

The cDNA 3' end received a ligated oligonucleotide with a UMI. An equimolar mix of RC1.1 and RC1.2 primed the beta chain across TRBC1 and TRBC2. TCRdb recomputed calls from the UMI-ligation and nested PCR reads with MiXCR, one row per CDR3 protein. This sample carries 25,000 to 35,000 distinct CDR3 sequences, over 9% of them seen once, and the ten largest clones take around 9.8%. Sequenced input: PBMCs spiked with cells of the T cell clone KT2. Source of these receptors: a human donor.

This clonotype appeared many times. The J gene is TRBJ2-7, the V gene TRBV7-9; the match to TRBD2 covers 8 bases. Germline loops: CDR1 SEHNR, CDR2 FQNEAQ (reference sequence). The length of the CDR3 is 14 residues. J was trimmed by 4 bases and V by 3 bases; bases with no gene match: 5. DNA of the CDR3: TGTGCCAGCAGCTTCAGCGGGGGAGGATACGAGCAGTACTTC. Translating gives CASSFSGGGYEQYF.

V gene TRBV24-1 combines with J gene TRBJ2-3, with D unresolved. V lost 2 bases and J lost 1, with 3 bases in between. The germline gives CDR1 KGHDR, CDR2 SFDVKD. The CDR3 totals 13 residues. The CDR3, as DNA: TGTGCCACCAGTGATTACCGCACAGATACGCAGTATTTT. Its translation: CATSDYRTDTQYF.

This clonotype was observed at least ten times. This chain connects TRBV14 to TRBJ1-4; D unclear. The CDR3 covers 17 residues. The V gene's germline CDR1 is SGHDN and CDR2 FVKESK. V lost 0 bases, J lost 5 bases, and 16 bases lay in between. CDR3 bases: TGTGCCAGCAGCCAAGATCAAAGGCTGGGAGGGAATGAAAAACTGTTTTTT. Protein product: CASSQDQRLGGNEKLFF.

In this sample, this clonotype turned up many times. The chain couples TRBV4-1 to TRBJ1-6, with D unclear. CDR1 MGHRA and CDR2 YSYEKL come from the germline V gene. There are 16 residues in the CDR3. V lost 4 bases to trimming and J lost 9 bases, with 19 bases between them. CDR3 protein: CASSRMRGKRSSPLHF. The CDR3 nucleotides read TGCGCCAGCAGCCGCATGCGGGGTAAACGGAGTTCACCCCTCCACTTT.

V is TRBV4-3 and J is TRBJ1-2; tentatively, D is TRBD1 (5 bases). CDR3 length: 17 amino acids. V was trimmed by 3 bases and J by 4 bases, leaving 21 bases between them. Germline assignment: CDR1 LGHNA and CDR2 YSLEER. The CDR3 bases are TGCGCCAGCAGCCAGGGCCTGGGCGGGACCGGAGGCTATGGCTACACCTTC. Translating it yields CASSQGLGGTGGYGYTF.

This clonotype was counted at least ten times. The chain uses TRBV20-1 and TRBJ1-2; 8 nucleotides match TRBD1. Germline-derived CDR1 and CDR2 are DFQATT and SNEGSKA (reference sequence). J gave up 3 bases and V 3 bases, and 3 bases lay outside the gene matches. CDR3 length: 13 amino acids. The CDR3 region is CSARGQVDYGYTF. CDR3 coding DNA: TGCAGTGCTAGGGGACAGGTAGACTATGGCTACACCTTC.

This clonotype appeared many times. The gene calls are TRBV6-2 or TRBV6-3 and TRBJ2-3; 8 positions match TRBD1. CDR1 and CDR2 (germline): MNHEY, SVGEGT. V dropped 6 bases and J dropped 4; count of bases not matched to a gene: 6. The CDR3 totals 14 residues. In DNA form, the CDR3 reads TGTGCCAGCAGCCAGACAGGGGCCTCAGATACGCAGTATTTT. This codes for CASSQTGASDTQYF.

This clonotype was found a few times. The chain joins TRBV14 to TRBJ2-7; D is uncertain. V was cut by 4 bases and J by 6 bases, with 10 bases left in between. The CDR3 extends over 12 amino acids. In germline, CDR1 is SGHDN, CDR2 FVKESK. The CDR3 region is CASSPGLTEQYF. CDR3 nucleotides: TGTGCCAGCAGCCCCGGCCTAACCGAGCAGTACTTC.

This clonotype is judged medium-sized (0.01 to 0.1%). This chain joins TRBV12-3 or TRBV12-4 and TRBJ1-2; TRBD1 might be the D (5 bases). V lost 7 bases, J lost 5 bases, and 17 bases lay in between. This CDR3 has 14 amino acids. The CDR3, as DNA: TGTGCCAGCAACAACTTCTTGGCAGGGTATGGCTACACCTTC. It is translated as CASNNFLAGYGYTF.